This T cell receptor beta chain was captured by sequencing in a study of human T cells and chemical hapten exposure (dated by TCRdb to the early 2020s). Study-wide context: For sensitization, 2% DPC in acetone was applied to a 2 cm by 2 cm area of upper inner arm skin. Throughout the approximately 24-week study period, patients were also given weekly therapeutic DPC doses on the scalp. Patch testing was performed on the upper back with Finn chambers containing 0.01% DPC, and the patch tests were scored after 6 days according to International Contact Dermatitis Research Group standards. Alopecia areata with under or over 50% scalp involvement, alopecia totalis and alopecia universalis were represented in the patient cohort, which was mostly female. The libraries were sequenced as a pool, and the TCR yield per sample differed mostly because of small variations in library volumes within the pool. In alopecia patients, the study followed how the peripheral blood TCR repertoire changed in vivo over primary and secondary sensitization to diphenylcyclopropenone (DPC), a hapten. Blood was sampled from patients pre-sensitization (week 0) and at 2, 6 and about 24 weeks after DPC sensitization. Twenty-nine alopecia patients gave blood for TCR sequencing at one to four time points (pre-sensitization, 2, 6 and 24 weeks).

On the study overall, not on this receptor specifically: The number of PT1 expanded TCRs positively correlated with patch test score, significant at thresholds 8, 16 and 32 but not 4. No change with DPC sensitization was found in the number of TCRs above 1 in 1000 frequency, and no evidence of global repertoire structure alterations was found. Expanded TCRs formed significantly more large CDR3 similarity clusters than pre-sensitization or healthy control sets, consistent with antigen-driven responses. Alopecia, a presumed autoimmune disease, was present in all patients, so the immune response of the patients might differ from that of healthy individuals. After repeated subsampling, the strength of the expansion versus patch-test correlation and the threshold at which it became significant changed.

The time point label, read with the paper, signifies: patch test 3, about 24 weeks after DPC sensitization. The sample's treatment or condition label, decoded: therapeutic diphenylcyclopropenone sensitization with weekly scalp DPC. At every patch-test visit, the blood draw took place before the patch test was put on. To be eligible, patients had to be aged 18 to 70, diagnosed with alopecia and judged suitable for DPC therapy, while pregnant patients were excluded. Total RNA was extracted from unfractionated whole blood collected in Tempus Blood RNA tubes. This clonotype was observed a few times. Its recognized antigen is unknown. No much larger clonotype is one base removed from it; base qualities were not supplied. The germline V gene (reference sequence) specifies LNHDA as CDR1 and SQIVND as CDR2. The CDR3 has 17 amino acids, counting the end cysteine and phenylalanine. This entry keeps only the CDR3 DNA: 51 bases, framed from base 1. V and J are truncated by 7 bases and 4 bases respectively, leaving an intervening sequence of 22 bases.

Preparation of the library involved RACE. This sample was sequenced with a NextSeq 500. During library preparation, unique molecular identifiers were attached to individual cDNA molecules so that TCRs could be counted in a quantitative, reproducible way. Both TCR alpha and TCR beta chains were sequenced from each blood RNA sample. Regarding the original processing steps: A median of about 87,000 TCRs per sample was observed, with a range of 23,224 to 690,600. V, J and CDR3 annotation of the TCR reads was carried out using the Decombinator software suite. Every sample was subsampled to the same number of TCRs (28,000) for the PS versus PT1 abundance plots. Expanded TCRs were defined as absent before sensitization and observed at least eight times at the 2-week time point. The public reads were reanalyzed by TCRdb: fastp trimming at Q25, MiXCR alignment, in-frame beta chains only. Each record represents a unique CDR3 protein, reported with the most common genes and DNA among its rows. The V and J calls and clone size come from TCRdb's table, not from the authors' own analysis. Within this sample are over 150,000 distinct CDR3 sequences, with about a quarter of them counted one time only. The top ten clones comprise 2.1% of the sample.

Sequenced here: whole blood, sampled in connection with sensitization to the hapten diphenylcyclopropenone (DPC). The sequence is built from TRBV19 and TRBJ2-2; the D gene is perhaps TRBD1 or TRBD2, each of them matching over 6 bases. The TCR originated in a young woman with alopecia areata. Some clones in this sample may be carry-over from other donors' samples. The nucleotide sequence is given as TGTGCCAGTACCCAGGAGGGGGGCAGGGCAGGCACCGGGGAGCTGTTTTTT. This is translated as CASTQEGGRAGTGELFF.